This T cell receptor beta chain was identified during a study of T cells after yellow fever vaccination. Overall study results and limits: Overall, a small share of clonotypes was seen in both CD4 and CD8 compartments.

This clonotype has a handful of counts. What it binds is unknown. TCRdb fed the 5' RACE reads into MiXCR, producing one record per CDR3 protein. The data hold 150,000 to 200,000 distinct CDR3 sequences, with approximately 6.2% observed a single time. This CDR3 has 14 amino acids. CDR1 DFQATT and CDR2 SNEGSKA come from the germline V gene (reference sequence). V shed 0 bases, J shed 6 bases, and the junction held 7 bases outside the gene matches. This TCR derives from a man aged 18-30 years who received the YFV17D yellow fever vaccine. This sequence joins TRBV20-1 and TRBJ1-1; 7 nucleotides align to TRBD1. The sequenced sample was CD4+ T cells sorted from PBMCs, obtained on the day of the first yellow fever vaccination. The CDR3, as DNA: TGCAGTGCTAGAGATGGGACAGTCCTACCTGAAGCTTTCTTT. Translating gives CSARDGTVLPEAFF.